This is a list of T cell receptor beta chains from one sample in a study of blood T cells in healthy people across ages. TCRdb reprocessed the 5' RACE reads with MiXCR, giving one entry per CDR3 protein. The data hold roughly 1 million distinct CDR3 sequences, with around 25% observed a single time. These same data were also listed under a study on T cells of mothers and their children.

Sequencing was performed on blood. The receptors here all came from a girl aged 2-10 years in good health. The CDR3 runs from the conserved cysteine through the conserved F or W. The D gene is left open where the match is weak. Not every row has a clone size; where given, it reads once, few, many or a size class.

16 | - | TRBJ2-1 | TRBV3-1 | - | CASSQIQGLTNNEQFF | TGTGCCAGCAGCCAGATACAGGGCCTGACCAACAATGAGCAGTTCTTC
15 | - | TRBJ1-3 | TRBV6-2/TRBV6-3 | few | CASMLTFNTGNTIYF | TGTGCCAGTATGCTGACCTTCAATACTGGAAACACCATATATTTT
15 | TRBD2 | TRBJ2-7 | TRBV4-3 | - | CASSQVGTSGYEQYF | TGCGCCAGCAGCCAAGTTGGGACTAGCGGATACGAGCAGTACTTC
13 | TRBD1 | TRBJ1-2 | TRBV29-1 | - | CSVADTGGDGYTF | TGCAGCGTTGCCGATACAGGGGGTGATGGCTACACCTTC
14 | TRBD1 | TRBJ2-7 | TRBV5-6 | - | CASSFGTESYKQYF | TGTGCCAGCAGCTTCGGGACAGAGTCCTACAAGCAGTACTTC
14 | TRBD1 | TRBJ1-5 | TRBV3-1 | - | CASSPTGNNQPQHF | TGTGCCAGCAGCCCGACAGGGAATAATCAGCCCCAGCATTTT
12 | - | TRBJ1-3 | TRBV29-1 | few | CSALGLGNTIYF | TGCAGCGCCCTGGGACTTGGAAACACCATATATTTT
17 | TRBD2 | TRBJ2-1 | TRBV4-2 | - | CASSQESSGGSNNEQFF | TGTGCCAGCAGCCAAGAGTCTAGCGGGGGCTCAAACAATGAGCAGTTCTTC
14 | TRBD1 | TRBJ2-7 | TRBV7-9 | few | CASSFGQGDYEQYF | TGTGCCAGCAGCTTTGGACAGGGGGACTACGAGCAGTACTTC
13 | TRBD2 | TRBJ2-7 | TRBV20-1 | - | CSVRTSAAYEQYF | TGCAGTGTCAGGACTAGCGCGGCCTACGAGCAGTACTTC
13 | - | TRBJ2-1 | TRBV12-3/TRBV12-4 | - | CASSRPSGDQRGF | TGTGCCAGCAGCCGGCCCTCCGGGGACCAACGGGGTTTC
16 | - | TRBJ2-1 | TRBV27 | - | CACSHRAGATADEQFF | TGTGCCTGCAGCCACCGAGCGGGCGCGACCGCCGATGAGCAGTTCTTC
14 | - | TRBJ1-1 | TRBV5-4 | - | CASTKQLPDTEAFF | TGTGCCAGCACTAAACAGTTGCCAGACACTGAAGCTTTCTTT
14 | - | TRBJ2-4 | TRBV29-1 | - | CSVAGHLAKNIQYF | TGCAGCGTTGCGGGTCATTTAGCCAAAAACATTCAGTACTTC
15 | - | TRBJ1-1 | TRBV19 | few | CASSPNYLGDTEAFF | TGTGCCAGTAGCCCGAACTATCTCGGGGACACTGAAGCTTTCTTT
15 | - | TRBJ1-5 | TRBV28 | - | CASSVLGRVNQPQHF | TGTGCCAGCAGCGTTTTGGGCCGGGTCAATCAGCCCCAGCATTTT
15 | - | TRBJ2-1 | TRBV14 | few | CASSRRDLPDHEQFF | TGTGCCAGCAGCCGCCGGGACCTACCCGACCATGAGCAGTTCTTC
14 | TRBD1 | TRBJ1-2 | TRBV2 | few | CASRNAGGVYGYTF | TGTGCCAGCAGGAACGCAGGGGGCGTCTATGGCTACACCTTC
13 | - | TRBJ1-1 | TRBV7-2 | few | CASTLSWGTEAFF | TGTGCCAGCACCCTTAGCTGGGGGACTGAAGCTTTCTTT
11 | TRBD1 | TRBJ2-7 | TRBV5-1 | few | CASSQGTVNHF | TGCGCCAGCAGCCAGGGGACAGTAAACCACTTC
17 | TRBD2 | TRBJ2-5 | TRBV7-2 | few | CASSLVASGSLRETQYF | TGTGCCAGCAGCTTAGTGGCTAGCGGGAGTTTGAGGGAGACCCAGTACTTC
16 | - | TRBJ2-7 | TRBV29-1 | - | CSVEVLEVGDSYEQYF | TGCAGCGTTGAAGTGCTCGAAGTGGGAGACTCCTACGAGCAGTACTTC
11 | - | TRBJ1-1 | TRBV20-1 | few | CSAPWYTEAFF | TGCAGTGCTCCGTGGTACACTGAAGCTTTCTTT
15 | TRBD1 | TRBJ1-1 | TRBV29-1 | - | CSVAGGLRRNTEAFF | TGCAGCGTTGCAGGGGGACTAAGGAGGAACACTGAAGCTTTCTTT
14 | TRBD1 | TRBJ2-3 | TRBV28 | - | CASSLGTGLDTQYF | TGTGCCAGCAGTTTGGGGACAGGGTTAGATACGCAGTATTTT
15 | - | TRBJ2-2 | TRBV6-5 | - | CASSYLQGGTGELFF | TGTGCCAGCAGTTACTTGCAGGGGGGCACCGGGGAGCTGTTTTTT
17 | - | TRBJ1-2 | TRBV4-3 | few | CASSQVRTAGFYYGYTF | TGCGCCAGCAGCCAAGTACGGACAGCCGGATTTTACTATGGCTACACCTTC
13 | - | TRBJ2-1 | TRBV18 | few | CASSPLGAHEQFF | TGTGCCAGCTCACCACTGGGGGCCCATGAGCAGTTCTTC
15 | - | TRBJ2-1 | TRBV9 | few | CASSVSVGGFYEQFF | TGTGCCAGCAGCGTAAGTGTGGGGGGATTCTATGAGCAGTTCTTC